Listed below are T cell receptor beta chains from one sample, sequenced in a study of early T cells in non-severe SARS-CoV-2 infection. Using its own MiXCR run on the 5' RACE reads, TCRdb lists one record per CDR3 protein. Among tens of thousands of distinct CDR3 sequences listed, around 4.5% were seen once. The sequenced material came from whole blood. The receptors here all came from an adult who was a healthcare worker with PCR-confirmed SARS-CoV-2 infection or an uninfected control (not recorded which). Both conserved end residues are part of each CDR3. The D gene is left open where the match is weak. Clone size is stated in some rows and not others, as once, few, many or a class when expanded.

>-|TRBV28|TRBJ2-3|-
TGTGCCAGCCCGCCGAGCGGATTAGCGGAAAGCACAGATACGCAGTATTTT
CASPPSGLAESTDTQYF
>-|TRBV4-3|TRBJ2-1|-
TGCGCCAGCAGCCAAGATGTCAGCGGCACTGGGCACAATGAGCAGTTCTTC
CASSQDVSGTGHNEQFF
>few|TRBV28|TRBJ1-4|-
TGTGCCAGCAGTTTCCCAAACAGGGACCAAACTAATGAAAAACTGTTTTTT
CASSFPNRDQTNEKLFF
>few|TRBV6-2/TRBV6-3|TRBJ2-7|TRBD2
TGTGCCAGCACCTCCGACGGGAGGCTCTCCTACGAGCAGTACTTC
CASTSDGRLSYEQYF
>many|TRBV6-2/TRBV6-3|TRBJ2-5|-
TGTGCCAGCAGACCTTCAGGGAGTGGCGGCGGTTTTGGGACCCAGTACTTC
CASRPSGSGGGFGTQYF
>many|TRBV27|TRBJ2-3|-
TGTGCCAGCAGTCCTCTGCATACGCAGTATTTT
CASSPLHTQYF
>many|TRBV7-3|TRBJ2-5|-
TGTGCCAGCAGCCTCCGGGCTTCTCCGGCAAGGGAGACCCAGTACTTC
CASSLRASPARETQYF
>many|TRBV6-5|TRBJ2-1|-
TGTGCCAGCAGTTACTCGACAGGTAATGAGCAGTTCTTC
CASSYSTGNEQFF
>many|TRBV5-4|TRBJ2-7|-
TGTGCCAGCAGCGCTCCCCCCCCCGCTGAGCAGTACTTC
CASSAPPPAEQYF
>many|TRBV18|TRBJ1-5|-
TGTGCCAGCTCACGCCGGGCCGACAATCAGCCCCAGCATTTT
CASSRRADNQPQHF
>few|TRBV7-2|TRBJ2-7|-
TGTGCCAGCAGCTTAAAGGGGGGGTACGAGCAGTACTTC
CASSLKGGYEQYF
>many|TRBV11-2|TRBJ1-1|-
TGTGCCAGCAGCTCTCAGGGTGGGGATGAAGCTTTCTTT
CASSSQGGDEAFF
>many|TRBV29-1|TRBJ2-7|TRBD2
TGCAGCGTTGTGATCGGTGGGACTAGCGGGAGCTACGAGCAGTACTTC
CSVVIGGTSGSYEQYF
>few|TRBV7-3|TRBJ2-3|-
TGTGCCAGCACTGCAGGGCCAAGGGATACGCAGTATTTT
CASTAGPRDTQYF
>-|TRBV6-2/TRBV6-3|TRBJ2-2|-
TGTGCCAGCAGTTACTCGATCGGGGGAGGCACCGGGGAGCTGTTTTTT
CASSYSIGGGTGELFF
>few|TRBV12-3/TRBV12-4|TRBJ2-3|TRBD1
TGTGCCAGCACCACCAGGACAGGAACCACAGATACGCAGTATTTT
CASTTRTGTTDTQYF
>many|TRBV6-5|TRBJ1-2|-
TGTGCCAGCAGTTACTCGATAAGCTATGGCTACACCTTC
CASSYSISYGYTF
>many|TRBV19|TRBJ2-7|-
TGTGCCAGCGCGCAAGTCCACTCCGGGACACCCGCCTACGAGCAGTACTTC
CASAQVHSGTPAYEQYF
>many|TRBV15|TRBJ2-3|-
TGTGCCACCAGCAGAGAAACGGCTAGCAAACCCACAGATACGCAGTATTTT
CATSRETASKPTDTQYF
>medium-sized|TRBV6-5|TRBJ2-1|-
TGTGCCAGCAGTTACAGCAGGGCATTGGGTGAGCAGTTCTTC
CASSYSRALGEQFF
>many|TRBV3-1|TRBJ1-1|TRBD1
TGTGCCAGCAGCCCCGGGACAGTAAACACTGAAGCTTTCTTT
CASSPGTVNTEAFF
>many|TRBV27|TRBJ1-1|-
TGTGCCAGCAGTTTATATTTGGCAGGGAACACTGAAGCTTTCTTT
CASSLYLAGNTEAFF
>many|TRBV6-6|TRBJ1-6|-
TGTGCCAGCAGTTACTCGGGGGCTTCGAGTAATTCACCCCTCCACTTT
CASSYSGASSNSPLHF
>many|TRBV5-1|TRBJ2-5|-
TGCGCCAGCAGCTTGGCCGGGGCAGCTCAAGAGACCCAGTACTTC
CASSLAGAAQETQYF
>-|TRBV20-1|TRBJ1-1|-
TGCAGTGCTAGCCTACCCGGGGGTGGTACTGAAGCTTTCTTT
CSASLPGGGTEAFF
>many|TRBV27|TRBJ1-5|-
TGTGCCAGCAGTTTCTTAGGAACAAGCAATCAGCCCCAGCATTTT
CASSFLGTSNQPQHF
>many|TRBV5-1|TRBJ2-7|TRBD1
TGCGCCAGCAGCTCGGACAGGGGGCAGTACGAGCAGTACTTC
CASSSDRGQYEQYF
>many|TRBV28|TRBJ2-5|TRBD1
TGTGCCAGCAGTTGGGGACAGGGTATAGGAAAGACCCAGTACTTC
CASSWGQGIGKTQYF
>many|TRBV10-3|TRBJ2-3|-
TGTGCCGCAGGGACAAGAAGCACAGATACGCAGTATTTT
CAAGTRSTDTQYF
>many|TRBV5-4|TRBJ2-7|-
TGTGCCAGCAGCCCGCTGCCGGCAGGTCGGACCTACGAGCAGTACTTC
CASSPLPAGRTYEQYF
>few|TRBV15|TRBJ1-1|TRBD1
TGTGCCACCAGCTCCAACAGGGGACTGGCTTTCTTT
CATSSNRGLAFF
>-|TRBV29-1|TRBJ2-7|TRBD2
TGCAGCACCTCAGCGGGAGGGCCCCACGAGCAGTACTTC
CSTSAGGPHEQYF
>many|TRBV2|TRBJ2-1|TRBD2
TGTGCCAGCAGTCAGACCCCTCCTAGCGGGAGGACTTCCTACAATGAGCAGTTCTTC
CASSQTPPSGRTSYNEQFF
>many|TRBV29-1|TRBJ1-2|-
TGCAGCGTTATGGAGGGTTTCTATGGCTACACCTTC
CSVMEGFYGYTF
>many|TRBV10-3|TRBJ2-7|TRBD2
TGTGCCATCAGTGACGTGGTAGCGGGATCCAATTCCTACGAGCAGTACTTC
CAISDVVAGSNSYEQYF
>few|TRBV29-1|TRBJ2-3|-
TGCAGCGTTGGGGGAGACTCAGATACGCAGTATTTT
CSVGGDSDTQYF
>many|TRBV19|TRBJ2-1|-
TGTGCCAGTAGTACCCGTCGGGGTGGGGTGGGAAATGAGCAGTTCTTC
CASSTRRGGVGNEQFF
>many|TRBV7-9|TRBJ1-5|TRBD1
TGTGCCAGCAGCCCCGGGACAGGGAGGAATCAGCCCCAGCATTTT
CASSPGTGRNQPQHF
>many|TRBV5-6|TRBJ1-2|-
TGTGCCAGCAGCTTGAGGACAGCCGCTGTTTATGGCTACACCTTC
CASSLRTAAVYGYTF
>many|TRBV2|TRBJ2-7|-
TGTGCCAGCAGTACCACGGGACACTACTACCGCTACGAGCAGTACTTC
CASSTTGHYYRYEQYF
>many|TRBV6-5|TRBJ2-1|TRBD2
TGTGCCAGCAAGACTAGCGGGAGAATCGGTCCGCGCAATGAGCAGTTCTTC
CASKTSGRIGPRNEQFF
>many|TRBV7-2|TRBJ2-1|-
TGTGCCAGCAGCTTAAATCGCAATGAGCAGTTCTTC
CASSLNRNEQFF
>few|TRBV4-2|TRBJ2-1|-
TGTGCCAGCAGCCAAGCTGCCGGGTTCTATGAGCAGTTCTTC
CASSQAAGFYEQFF
>many|TRBV28|TRBJ2-7|TRBD1
TGTGCCACCCGGGACAGGCCCTCCTACGAGCAGTACTTC
CATRDRPSYEQYF
>-|TRBV7-2|TRBJ1-4|-
TGTGCCAGCAGCATACAAGGCACAGGAGGTGAAAAACTGTTTTTT
CASSIQGTGGEKLFF
>medium-sized|TRBV14|TRBJ2-7|-
TGTGCCAGCAGCCAGCTATACGAGCAGTACTTC
CASSQLYEQYF
>many|TRBV29-1|TRBJ1-1|-
TGCAGCGTCCGACAGGAGCTAAACACTGAAGCTTTCTTT
CSVRQELNTEAFF
>medium-sized|TRBV19|TRBJ1-1|-
TGTGCCAGTCGGGGACCCGGTGGCACTGAAGCTTTCTTT
CASRGPGGTEAFF